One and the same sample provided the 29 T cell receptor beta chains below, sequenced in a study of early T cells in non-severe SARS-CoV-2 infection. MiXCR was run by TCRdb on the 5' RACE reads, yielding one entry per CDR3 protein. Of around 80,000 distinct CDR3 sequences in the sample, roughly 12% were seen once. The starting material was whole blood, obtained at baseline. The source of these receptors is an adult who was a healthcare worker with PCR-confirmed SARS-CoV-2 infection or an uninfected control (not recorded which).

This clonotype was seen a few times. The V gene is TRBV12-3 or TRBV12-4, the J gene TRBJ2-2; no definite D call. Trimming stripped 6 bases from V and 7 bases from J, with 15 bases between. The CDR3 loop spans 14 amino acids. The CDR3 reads CASSLFLGYGELFF. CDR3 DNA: TGTGCCAGCAGCCTTTTTTTGGGGTACGGGGAGCTGTTTTTT.

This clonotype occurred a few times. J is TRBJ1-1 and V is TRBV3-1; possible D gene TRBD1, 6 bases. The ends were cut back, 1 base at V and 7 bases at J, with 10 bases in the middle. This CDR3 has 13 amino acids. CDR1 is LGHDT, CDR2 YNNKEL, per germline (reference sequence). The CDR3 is CASSQGRGSEAFF. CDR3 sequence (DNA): TGTGCCAGCAGCCAAGGCAGGGGAAGTGAAGCTTTCTTT.

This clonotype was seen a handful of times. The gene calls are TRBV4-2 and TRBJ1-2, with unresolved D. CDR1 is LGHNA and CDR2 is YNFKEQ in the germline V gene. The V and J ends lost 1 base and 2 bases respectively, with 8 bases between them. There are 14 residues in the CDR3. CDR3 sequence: CASSQGDINYGYTF. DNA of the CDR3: TGTGCCAGCAGCCAAGGAGACATAAACTATGGCTACACCTTC.

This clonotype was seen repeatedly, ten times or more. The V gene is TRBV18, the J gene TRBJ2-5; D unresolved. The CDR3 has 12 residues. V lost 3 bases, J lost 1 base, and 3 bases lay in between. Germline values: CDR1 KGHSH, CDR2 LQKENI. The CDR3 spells CASSPTQETQYF. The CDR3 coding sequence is TGTGCCAGCTCACCCACCCAAGAGACCCAGTACTTC.

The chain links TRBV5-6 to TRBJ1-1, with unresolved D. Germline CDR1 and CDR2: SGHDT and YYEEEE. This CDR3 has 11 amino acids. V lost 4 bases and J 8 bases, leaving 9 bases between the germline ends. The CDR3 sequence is CASSQAGEAFF. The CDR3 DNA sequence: TGTGCCAGCAGCCAAGCGGGAGAAGCTTTCTTT.

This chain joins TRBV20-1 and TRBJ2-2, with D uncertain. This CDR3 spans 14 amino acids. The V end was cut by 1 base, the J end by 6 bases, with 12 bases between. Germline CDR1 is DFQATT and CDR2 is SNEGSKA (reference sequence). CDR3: CSARVPSGSGELFF. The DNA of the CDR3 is TGCAGTGCTAGAGTCCCGTCCGGGTCCGGGGAGCTGTTTTTT.

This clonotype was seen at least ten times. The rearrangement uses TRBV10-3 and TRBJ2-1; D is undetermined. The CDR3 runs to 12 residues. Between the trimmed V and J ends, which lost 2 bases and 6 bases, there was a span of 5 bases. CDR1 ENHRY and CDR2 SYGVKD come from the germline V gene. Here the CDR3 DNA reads TGTGCCATCAGTGAGGATGGCAATGAGCAGTTCTTC. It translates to CAISEDGNEQFF.

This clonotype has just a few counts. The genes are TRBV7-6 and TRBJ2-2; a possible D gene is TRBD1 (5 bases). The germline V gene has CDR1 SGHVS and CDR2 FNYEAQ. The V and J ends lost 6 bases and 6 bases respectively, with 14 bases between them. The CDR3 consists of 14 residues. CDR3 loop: CASSFDSAAGELFF. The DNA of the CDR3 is TGTGCCAGCAGTTTCGACAGTGCGGCCGGGGAGCTGTTTTTT.

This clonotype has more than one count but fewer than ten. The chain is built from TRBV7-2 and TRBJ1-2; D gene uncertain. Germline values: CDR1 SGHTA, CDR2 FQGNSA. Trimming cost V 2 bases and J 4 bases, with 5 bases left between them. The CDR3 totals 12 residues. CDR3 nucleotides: TGTGCCAGCAGCTTATCCAGCTATGGCTACACCTTC. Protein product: CASSLSSYGYTF.

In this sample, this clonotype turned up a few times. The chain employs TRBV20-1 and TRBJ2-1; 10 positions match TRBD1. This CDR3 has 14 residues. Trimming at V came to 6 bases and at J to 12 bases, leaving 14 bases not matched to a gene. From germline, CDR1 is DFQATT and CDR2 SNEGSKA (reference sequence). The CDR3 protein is CSARKPGTGAMQFF. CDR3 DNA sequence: TGCAGTGCGAGGAAGCCCGGGACAGGGGCAATGCAGTTCTTC.

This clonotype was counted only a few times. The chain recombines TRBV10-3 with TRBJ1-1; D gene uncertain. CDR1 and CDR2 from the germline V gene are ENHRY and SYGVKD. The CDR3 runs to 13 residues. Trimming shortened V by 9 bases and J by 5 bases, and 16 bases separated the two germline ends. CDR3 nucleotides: TGTGCCATTGAGGACGGCCTGGGGACTGAAGCTTTCTTT. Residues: CAIEDGLGTEAFF.

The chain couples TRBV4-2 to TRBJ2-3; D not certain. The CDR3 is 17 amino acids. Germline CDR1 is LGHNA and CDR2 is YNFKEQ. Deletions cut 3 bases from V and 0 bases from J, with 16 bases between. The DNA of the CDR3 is TGTGCCAGCAGCCATGAAAGGATGTACGCTAGCACAGATACGCAGTATTTT. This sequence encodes CASSHERMYASTDTQYF.

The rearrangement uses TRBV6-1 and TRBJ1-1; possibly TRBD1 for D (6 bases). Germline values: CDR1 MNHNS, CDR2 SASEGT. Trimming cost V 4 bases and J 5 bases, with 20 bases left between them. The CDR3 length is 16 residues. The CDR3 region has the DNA TGTGCCAGCAGTGGGTTTTACAGGGCGTCTGGGACTGAAGCTTTCTTT. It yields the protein CASSGFYRASGTEAFF.

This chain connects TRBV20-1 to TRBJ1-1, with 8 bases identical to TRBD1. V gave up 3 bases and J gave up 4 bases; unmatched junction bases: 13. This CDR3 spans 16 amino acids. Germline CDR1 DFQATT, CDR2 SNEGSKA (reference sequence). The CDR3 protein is CSARVLDRAWGTEAFF. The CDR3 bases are TGCAGTGCTAGGGTTCTGGACAGGGCTTGGGGCACTGAAGCTTTCTTT.

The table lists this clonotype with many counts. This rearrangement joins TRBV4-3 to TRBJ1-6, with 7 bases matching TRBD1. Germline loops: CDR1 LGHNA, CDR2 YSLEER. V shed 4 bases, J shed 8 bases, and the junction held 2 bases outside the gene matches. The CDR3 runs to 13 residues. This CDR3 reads CASSRDRHSPLHF. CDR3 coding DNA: TGCGCCAGCAGCCGGGACAGACATTCACCCCTCCACTTT.

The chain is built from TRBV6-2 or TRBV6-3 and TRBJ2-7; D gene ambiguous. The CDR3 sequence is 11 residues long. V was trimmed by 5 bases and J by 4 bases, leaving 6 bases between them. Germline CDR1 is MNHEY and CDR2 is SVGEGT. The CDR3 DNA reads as TGTGCCAGCAGTGACCCATACGAGCAGTACTTC. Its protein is CASSDPYEQYF.

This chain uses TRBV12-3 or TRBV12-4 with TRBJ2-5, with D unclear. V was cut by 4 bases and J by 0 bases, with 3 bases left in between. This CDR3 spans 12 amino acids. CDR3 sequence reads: CASSSHQETQYF. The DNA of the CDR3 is TGTGCCAGCAGTTCACACCAAGAGACCCAGTACTTC.

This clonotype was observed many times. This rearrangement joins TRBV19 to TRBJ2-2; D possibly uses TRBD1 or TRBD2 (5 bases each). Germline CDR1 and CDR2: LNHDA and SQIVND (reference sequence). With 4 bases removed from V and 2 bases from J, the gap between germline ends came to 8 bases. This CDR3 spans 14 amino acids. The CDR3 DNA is TGTGCCAGTAGTAAGGGGAGAAACACCGGGGAGCTGTTTTTT. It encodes CASSKGRNTGELFF.

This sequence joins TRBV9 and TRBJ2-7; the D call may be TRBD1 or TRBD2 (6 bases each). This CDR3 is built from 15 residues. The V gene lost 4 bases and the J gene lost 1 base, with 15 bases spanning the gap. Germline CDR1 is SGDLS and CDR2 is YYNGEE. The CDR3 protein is CASSPWGDKSYEQYF. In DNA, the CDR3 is TGTGCCAGCAGCCCCTGGGGGGACAAGTCCTACGAGCAGTACTTC. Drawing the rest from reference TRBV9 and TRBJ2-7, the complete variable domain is DSGVTQTPKHLITATGQRVTLRCSPRSGDLSVYWYQQSLDQGLQFLIQYYNGEERAKGNILERFSAQQFPDLHSELNLSSLELGDSALYFCASSPWGDKSYEQYFGPGTRLTVT.

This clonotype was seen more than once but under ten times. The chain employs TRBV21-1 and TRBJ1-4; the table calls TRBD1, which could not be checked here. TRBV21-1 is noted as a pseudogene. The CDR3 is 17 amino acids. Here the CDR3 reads CARTKGRQAVTNEKLFF. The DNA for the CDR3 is TGTGCCAGGACGAAGGGGCGTCAGGCGGTAACTAATGAAAAACTGTTTTTT.

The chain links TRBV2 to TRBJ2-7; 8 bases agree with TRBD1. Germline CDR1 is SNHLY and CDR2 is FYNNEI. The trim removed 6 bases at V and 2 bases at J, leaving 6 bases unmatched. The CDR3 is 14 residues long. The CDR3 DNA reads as TGTGCCAGCAGGGCCGGGACAGGCGCCTACGAGCAGTACTTC. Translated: CASRAGTGAYEQYF.

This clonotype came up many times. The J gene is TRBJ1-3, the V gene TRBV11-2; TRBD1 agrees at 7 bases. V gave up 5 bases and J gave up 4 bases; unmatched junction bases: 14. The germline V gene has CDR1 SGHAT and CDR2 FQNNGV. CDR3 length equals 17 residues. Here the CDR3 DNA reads TGTGCCAGCAGCCGGTCACGTAACAGGGGATACGGAAACACCATATATTTT. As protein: CASSRSRNRGYGNTIYF.

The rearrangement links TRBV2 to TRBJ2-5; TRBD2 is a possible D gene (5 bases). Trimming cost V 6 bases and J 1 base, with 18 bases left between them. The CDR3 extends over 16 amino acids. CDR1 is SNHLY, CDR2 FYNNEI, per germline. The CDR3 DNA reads TGTGCCAGCAGGATAGAACGGGGAAAAGGCCAAGAGACCCAGTACTTC. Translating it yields CASRIERGKGQETQYF.

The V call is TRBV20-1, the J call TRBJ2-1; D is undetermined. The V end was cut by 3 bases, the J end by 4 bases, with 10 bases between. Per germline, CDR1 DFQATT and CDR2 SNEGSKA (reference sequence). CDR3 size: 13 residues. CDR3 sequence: CSARGLRYNEQFF. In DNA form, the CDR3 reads TGCAGTGCTAGGGGTTTGAGGTACAATGAGCAGTTCTTC.

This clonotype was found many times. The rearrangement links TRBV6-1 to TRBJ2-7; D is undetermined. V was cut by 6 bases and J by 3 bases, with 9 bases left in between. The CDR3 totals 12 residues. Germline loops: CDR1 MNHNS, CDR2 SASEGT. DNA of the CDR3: TGTGCCAGCAGGGATGGAGTCTACGAGCAGTACTTC. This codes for CASRDGVYEQYF.

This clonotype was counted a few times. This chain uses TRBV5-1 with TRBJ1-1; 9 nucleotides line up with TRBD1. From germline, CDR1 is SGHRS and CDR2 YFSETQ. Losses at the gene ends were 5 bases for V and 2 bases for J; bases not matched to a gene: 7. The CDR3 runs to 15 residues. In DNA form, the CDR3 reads TGCGCCAGCAGGCCCGGGACAGGGTATAACACTGAAGCTTTCTTT. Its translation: CASRPGTGYNTEAFF.

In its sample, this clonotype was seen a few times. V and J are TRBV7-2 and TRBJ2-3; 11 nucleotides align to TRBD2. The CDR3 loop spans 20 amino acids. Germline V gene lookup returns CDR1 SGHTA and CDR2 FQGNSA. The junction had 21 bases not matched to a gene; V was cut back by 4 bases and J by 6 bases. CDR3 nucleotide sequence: TGTGCCAGCAGCTACACCCCGACTAGCGGGGCCATCTTACGAGGGGATACGCAGTATTTT. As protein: CASSYTPTSGAILRGDTQYF.

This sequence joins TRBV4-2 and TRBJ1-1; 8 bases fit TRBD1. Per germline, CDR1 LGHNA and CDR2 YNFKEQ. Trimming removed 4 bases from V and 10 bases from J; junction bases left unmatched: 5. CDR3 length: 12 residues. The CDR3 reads CASSPNRGGAFF. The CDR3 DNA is TGTGCCAGCAGCCCCAACAGGGGGGGAGCTTTCTTT.

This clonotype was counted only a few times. CDR3: CSAGAPPETQYF. CDR3 in DNA: TGCAGCGCTGGGGCTCCCCCAGAGACCCAGTACTTC. V usage is TRBV29-1 and J usage is TRBJ2-5; tentatively, D is TRBD1 (5 bases). Germline loops: CDR1 SQVTM, CDR2 ANQGSEA. CDR3 length: 12 amino acids. V was shortened by 7 bases and J by 4 bases, with 13 bases between the two germline ends.